This T cell receptor beta chain was observed in a study of blood T cell repertoires in COVID-19. Study summary: There were acute and convalescent COVID-19 samples, and they came from the United States, Italy and Spain. In each case, the material was cDNA or gDNA derived from T cells, B-cell-depleted T cells, or PBMCs.

The germline V gene encodes CDR1 SNHLY and CDR2 FYNNEI. The V gene lost 6 bases and the J gene lost 4 bases, with 12 bases spanning the gap. This CDR3 has 13 residues. Per the original methods: Quantification of nucleated cells was approximated via reference gene primer amplification. Using immunoSEQ multiplex PCR, the repertoire was profiled, and TCRdb retains in-frame clones only, with some absent. V and J calls and clone size come straight from that table; D and trimming were deduced from the DNA. The sample holds about 72,000 clones, just over 85% seen once. The sample consisted of peripheral blood. The genes are TRBV2 and TRBJ1-2; D is ambiguous. This TCR derives from a man in his sixties or seventies with active or convalescent COVID-19. The CDR3, as DNA: TGTGCCAGCAGCCCTCCTCCAGGCTATGGCTACACCTTC. It encodes CASSPPPGYGYTF. Full variable domain (rest looked up from reference TRBV2 and TRBJ1-2): EPEVTQTPSHQVTQMGQEVILRCVPISNHLYFYWYRQILGQKVEFLVSFYNNEISEKSEIFDDQFSVERPDGSNFTLKIRSTKLEDSAMYFCASSPPPGYGYTFGSGTRLTVV.